The clone carrying this T cell receptor beta chain came up many times. This sample was included in a study of regulatory T cells in long-lasting Graves disease. Trimming removed 5 bases from V and 1 base from J, with 11 bases in between. CDR1 is SGHTA, CDR2 FQGNSA, per germline. The CDR3 covers 14 residues. Construction of the TCR beta libraries employed iRepertoire HTBI primers in conjunction with Arm-PCR of CDR3 regions. From the multiplex PCR reads, TCRdb called clonotypes with MiXCR, one entry per CDR3 protein. Of a few hundred thousand distinct CDR3 sequences in the sample, about a sixth are singletons; the top ten hold less than 35%. Time point of the sample: newly diagnosed GD, antithyroid drugs for less than 3 months. PBMC RNA served as the TCR library source. The sample was also reused in another study, on T cells in Graves' hyperthyroidism and ophthalmopathy. That paper adds: Clinicians diagnosed patients from clinical symptoms, serum thyroxine and TRAb, thyroid ultrasound and orbital computed tomography.

The clonotype originates from a man aged 35 to 55 with Graves disease. V is TRBV7-2 and J is TRBJ1-1, with D possibly matching TRBD1 (5 bases). The sequenced sample was peripheral blood mononuclear cells (PBMCs), obtained at new diagnosis, from a patient treated with antithyroid drugs. CDR3: CASSKGLSNTEAFF. For the CDR3, the DNA is TGTGCCAGCAGCAAGGGACTCTCGAACACTGAAGCTTTCTTT.